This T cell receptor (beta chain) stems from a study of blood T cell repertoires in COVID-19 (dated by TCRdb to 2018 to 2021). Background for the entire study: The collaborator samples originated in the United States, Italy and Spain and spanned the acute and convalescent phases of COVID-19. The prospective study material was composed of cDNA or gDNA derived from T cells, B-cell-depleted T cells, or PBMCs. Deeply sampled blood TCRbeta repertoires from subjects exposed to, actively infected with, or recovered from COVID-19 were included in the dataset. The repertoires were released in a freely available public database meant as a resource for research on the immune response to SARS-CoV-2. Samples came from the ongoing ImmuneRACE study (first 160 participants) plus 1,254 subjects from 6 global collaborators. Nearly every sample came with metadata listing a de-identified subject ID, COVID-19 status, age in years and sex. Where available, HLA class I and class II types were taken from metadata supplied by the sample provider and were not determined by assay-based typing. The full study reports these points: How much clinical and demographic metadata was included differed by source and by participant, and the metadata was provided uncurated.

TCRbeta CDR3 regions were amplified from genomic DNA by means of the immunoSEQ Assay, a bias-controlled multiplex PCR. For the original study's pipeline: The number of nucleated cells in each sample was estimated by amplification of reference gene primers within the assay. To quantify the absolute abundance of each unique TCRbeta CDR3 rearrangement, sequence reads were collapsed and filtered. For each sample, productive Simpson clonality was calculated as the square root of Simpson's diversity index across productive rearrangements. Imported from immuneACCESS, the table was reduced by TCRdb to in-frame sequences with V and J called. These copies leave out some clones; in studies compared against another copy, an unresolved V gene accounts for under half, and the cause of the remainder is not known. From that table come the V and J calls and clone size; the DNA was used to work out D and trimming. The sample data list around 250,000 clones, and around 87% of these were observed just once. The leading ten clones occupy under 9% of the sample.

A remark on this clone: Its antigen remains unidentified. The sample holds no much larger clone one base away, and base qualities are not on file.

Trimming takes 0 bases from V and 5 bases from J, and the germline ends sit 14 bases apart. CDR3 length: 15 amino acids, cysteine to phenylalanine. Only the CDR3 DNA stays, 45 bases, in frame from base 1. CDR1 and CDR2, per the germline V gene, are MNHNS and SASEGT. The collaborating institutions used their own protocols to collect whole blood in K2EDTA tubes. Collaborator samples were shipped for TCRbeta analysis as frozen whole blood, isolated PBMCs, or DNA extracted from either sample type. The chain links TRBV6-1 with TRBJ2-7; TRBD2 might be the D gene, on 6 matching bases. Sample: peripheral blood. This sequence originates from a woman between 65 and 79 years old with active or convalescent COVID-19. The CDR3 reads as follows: CASSEAPGLPNEQYF. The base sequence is TGTGCCAGCAGTGAAGCACCGGGACTTCCCAACGAGCAGTACTTC.